This is a list of T cell receptor beta chains from one sample in a study of blood T cell repertoires in COVID-19. This table comes from immunoSEQ multiplex PCR, and its TCRdb copy is limited to in-frame clones, with some not included. This sample has a few hundred thousand clones, with less than 90% found just once. Sequencing was done on a sample of PBMCs or T cells enriched from blood (not recorded which). The receptors derive from a woman between 25 and 40 years old who had recovered from COVID-19. CDR3s include the opening cysteine and the closing phenylalanine or tryptophan.

V: TRBV2
J: TRBJ2-1
CDR3: CASTRTSGTGNEQFF

V: TRBV15
J: TRBJ1-5
CDR3: CATHPGSYSNQPQHF

V: TRBV15
J: TRBJ2-3
CDR3: CATSATSGSTDTQYF

V: TRBV7-6
J: TRBJ1-2
CDR3: CASSPTDRGYYGYTF

V: TRBV2
J: TRBJ1-1
CDR3: CASTGTGEGSEAFF

V: TRBV7-8
J: TRBJ2-1
CDR3: CASSLVIGNFEQFF

V: TRBV7-6
J: TRBJ2-7
CDR3: CASSLRGLNYEQYF

V: TRBV30
J: TRBJ2-3
CDR3: CAWSEGLAPDTQYF

V: TRBV5-1
J: TRBJ2-7
CDR3: CASSPTGLTDYEQYF

V: TRBV10-3
J: TRBJ2-1
CDR3: CAISEGDEQFF

V: TRBV7-8
J: TRBJ2-7
CDR3: CASSAPGQGGEQYF

V: TRBV15
J: TRBJ2-6
CDR3: CATSRERDRGANVLTF

V: TRBV27
J: TRBJ2-5
CDR3: CASRKTTGHQETQYF

V: TRBV3-1/TRBV3-2
J: TRBJ1-4
CDR3: CASSHATGTANEKLFF

V: TRBV3-1/TRBV3-2
J: TRBJ2-1
CDR3: CASSQQGSSYNEQFF

V: TRBV7-9
J: TRBJ2-1
CDR3: CASSPAGGGYNEQFF

V: TRBV12-3/TRBV12-4
J: TRBJ2-1
CDR3: CASSLIAYNEQFF

V: TRBV6-5
J: TRBJ1-5
CDR3: CASRENSNQPQHF

V: TRBV6-5
J: TRBJ1-1
CDR3: CASSFDRGGTEAFF

V: TRBV27
J: TRBJ2-1
CDR3: CASSLGGGDEQFF

V: TRBV9
J: TRBJ2-7
CDR3: CASSVEWGLTYEQYF

V: TRBV11-2
J: TRBJ2-1
CDR3: CASSFGGGFNEQFF

V: TRBV6-5
J: TRBJ1-2
CDR3: CASSYSGSGSMGYTF

V: TRBV5-6
J: TRBJ1-3
CDR3: CASSFQGTGNTIYF

V: TRBV18
J: TRBJ2-5
CDR3: CASSGGQWGGETQYF

V: TRBV18
J: TRBJ1-1
CDR3: CASSPQGGSTEAFF

V: TRBV7-9
J: TRBJ1-2
CDR3: CASSLVEVVGRGYTF

V: TRBV28
J: TRBJ2-1
CDR3: CASSYPDRPYNEQFF

V: TRBV13
J: TRBJ1-3
CDR3: CASSSPPSTGYSGNTIYF

V: TRBV6-5
J: TRBJ2-5
CDR3: CASSYGARETQYF

V: TRBV30
J: TRBJ1-1
CDR3: CAWSWTGVRTEAFF

V: TRBV11-2
J: TRBJ2-2
CDR3: CASSLSWASGGADTGELFF

V: TRBV3-1/TRBV3-2
J: TRBJ1-2
CDR3: CASSPNIALYGYTF

V: TRBV10-3
J: TRBJ1-1
CDR3: CAISEDRETEAFF

V: TRBV6-1
J: TRBJ1-2
CDR3: CASSEETVGHGYGYTF

V: TRBV5-1
J: TRBJ2-2
CDR3: CASSPTTQGYTGELFF

V: TRBV29-1
J: TRBJ2-4
CDR3: CSVDLQNIQYF

V: TRBV19
J: TRBJ1-5
CDR3: CASTTRQGSNQPQHF

V: TRBV18
J: TRBJ1-5
CDR3: CASSPPSGTHNQPQHF

V: TRBV4-1
J: TRBJ2-7
CDR3: CASSQDGGDYEQYF

V: TRBV9
J: TRBJ2-2
CDR3: CASSVGTNTGELFF

V: TRBV2
J: TRBJ1-3
CDR3: CASSRTGGGNTIYF

V: TRBV7-2
J: TRBJ2-1
CDR3: CASSSQGGDQFF

V: TRBV7-9
J: TRBJ2-5
CDR3: CASTPPTSGSQGKETQYF

V: TRBV6-1
J: TRBJ1-3
CDR3: CASSEREYGNTIYF

V: TRBV6-5
J: TRBJ2-1
CDR3: CASREGKYNEQFF

V: TRBV5-4
J: TRBJ1-2
CDR3: CASSSAGDYGYTF

V: TRBV19
J: TRBJ2-1
CDR3: CASSIRLDNEQFF